This is a list of T cell receptor beta chains from one sample in a study of cytomegalovirus exposure and HLA in healthy donors. Method: immunoSEQ multiplex PCR; TCRdb's copy keeps in-frame clones and lacks some. The table shows around 71,000 clones, with approximately 70% occurring only once. Input material: PBMCs. The receptors were gathered from a male donor in good health and CMV-seropositive. Each CDR3 is given with its conserved first and last residue. Fields, in order: D gene, J gene, V gene, clone size, CDR3 DNA, CDR3 protein. D genes are given only for firm matches. Clone size is shown for a subset of rows, as once, few, many or a class of expanded clone.

D gene: NA
J gene: TRBJ1-1
V gene: TRBV6-5
clone size: NA
CDR3 DNA: TGTGCCAGCAGTTACGGGAGGGAGGGCACTGAAGCTTTCTTT
CDR3 protein: CASSYGREGTEAFF

D gene: NA
J gene: TRBJ2-3
V gene: TRBV15
clone size: NA
CDR3 DNA: TGTGCCACCAGCAGGGGAGTACCTGGCGCAGATACGCAGTATTTT
CDR3 protein: CATSRGVPGADTQYF

D gene: NA
J gene: TRBJ1-4
V gene: TRBV12-5
clone size: NA
CDR3 DNA: TGTGCTAGTGGTATACGAGTGCGGTCAACTAATGAAAAACTGTTTTTT
CDR3 protein: CASGIRVRSTNEKLFF

D gene: NA
J gene: TRBJ1-5
V gene: TRBV27
clone size: NA
CDR3 DNA: TGTGCCAGCAGCCATCCGGGGTACAATCAGCCCCAGCATTTT
CDR3 protein: CASSHPGYNQPQHF

D gene: TRBD2
J gene: TRBJ2-1
V gene: TRBV7-9
clone size: NA
CDR3 DNA: TGTTCCAGCAAGTTCGCGGGGGTCGGTACCGATGAGCAGTTCTTC
CDR3 protein: CSSKFAGVGTDEQFF

D gene: NA
J gene: TRBJ1-2
V gene: TRBV7-2
clone size: NA
CDR3 DNA: TGTGCCAGCAGCCCCCGGAGGCAGAACTATGGCTACACCTTC
CDR3 protein: CASSPRRQNYGYTF

D gene: TRBD2
J gene: TRBJ2-7
V gene: TRBV30
clone size: NA
CDR3 DNA: TGTGCCTGGATCCCGGGTGCCGGGACTAGTTTGTACGAGCAGTACTTC
CDR3 protein: CAWIPGAGTSLYEQYF

D gene: NA
J gene: TRBJ1-2
V gene: TRBV6-5
clone size: NA
CDR3 DNA: TGTGCCAGCAGTTACGGCACAGGGCAGTGGGAAAACTTC
CDR3 protein: CASSYGTGQWENF

D gene: NA
J gene: TRBJ2-7
V gene: TRBV11-2
clone size: NA
CDR3 DNA: TGTGCCAGCAGCGGGACCGGGACAATCAACGAGCAGTACTTC
CDR3 protein: CASSGTGTINEQYF

D gene: TRBD2
J gene: TRBJ2-1
V gene: TRBV5-1
clone size: NA
CDR3 DNA: TGCGCCAGCAGCTTAGAGGGCGGGAGAGGGAATGAGCAGTTCTTC
CDR3 protein: CASSLEGGRGNEQFF

D gene: TRBD2
J gene: TRBJ2-1
V gene: TRBV9
clone size: once
CDR3 DNA: TGTGCCAGCAGCGTAGGAGCGGGGGACTACAATGAGCAGTTCTTC
CDR3 protein: CASSVGAGDYNEQFF

D gene: NA
J gene: TRBJ1-5
V gene: TRBV4-3
clone size: NA
CDR3 DNA: TGCGCCAGCAGCCAAGAGGTAGGCGGGGCGGGTCAGCCCCAGCATTTT
CDR3 protein: CASSQEVGGAGQPQHF

D gene: NA
J gene: TRBJ1-2
V gene: TRBV19
clone size: few
CDR3 DNA: TGTGCCAGTCGGGGGGGGATTAACTATGGCTACACCTTC
CDR3 protein: CASRGGINYGYTF

D gene: TRBD1
J gene: TRBJ2-7
V gene: TRBV4-3
clone size: NA
CDR3 DNA: TGCGCCAGCAGCCCCCGGACAGGGTCAGGTGGTGAGCAGTACTTC
CDR3 protein: CASSPRTGSGGEQYF

D gene: NA
J gene: TRBJ1-2
V gene: TRBV29-1
clone size: few
CDR3 DNA: TGCAGCGTGCCACAGAGAGCTAACTATGGCTACACCTTC
CDR3 protein: CSVPQRANYGYTF

D gene: NA
J gene: TRBJ1-2
V gene: TRBV27
clone size: NA
CDR3 DNA: TGTGCCAGCAGTTTATTTTCGTCAGCTAACTATGGCTACACCTTC
CDR3 protein: CASSLFSSANYGYTF

D gene: TRBD2
J gene: TRBJ2-7
V gene: TRBV4-2
clone size: NA
CDR3 DNA: TGTGCCAGCAGCCCTAACCAGGGACTAGCGGGGGACTACGAGCAGTACTTC
CDR3 protein: CASSPNQGLAGDYEQYF

D gene: NA
J gene: TRBJ2-7
V gene: TRBV21-1
clone size: NA
CDR3 DNA: TGTGCCAGCAGCAAAGGGACTAGCGGTGCTTACGAGCAGTACTTC
CDR3 protein: CASSKGTSGAYEQYF

D gene: NA
J gene: TRBJ2-5
V gene: TRBV2
clone size: NA
CDR3 DNA: TGTGCCAGCACCACTTATAGTGCGATCCCATACCAAGAGACCCAGTACTTC
CDR3 protein: CASTTYSAIPYQETQYF

D gene: NA
J gene: TRBJ2-7
V gene: TRBV27
clone size: once
CDR3 DNA: TGTGCCAGCAGTTTACGGGCAGGGTTTTCCTACGAGCAGTACTTC
CDR3 protein: CASSLRAGFSYEQYF

D gene: NA
J gene: TRBJ2-2
V gene: TRBV6-4
clone size: NA
CDR3 DNA: TGTGCCAGCAGTGAAGTTGGAGATACGAACACCGGGGAGCTGTTTTTT
CDR3 protein: CASSEVGDTNTGELFF

D gene: TRBD1
J gene: TRBJ1-1
V gene: TRBV18
clone size: NA
CDR3 DNA: TGTGCCAGCTCACCTCTCATAGACAGGGGGGTAGCTGAAGCTTTCTTT
CDR3 protein: CASSPLIDRGVAEAFF

D gene: TRBD2
J gene: TRBJ2-2
V gene: TRBV5-4
clone size: few
CDR3 DNA: TGTGCCAGCAGCTTGGGGCGCGGGAGCCGGGCCGGGGAGCTGTTTTTT
CDR3 protein: CASSLGRGSRAGELFF

D gene: TRBD1
J gene: TRBJ1-1
V gene: TRBV7-9
clone size: few
CDR3 DNA: TGTGCCACGACAGGGTTGAACACTGAAGCTTTCTTT
CDR3 protein: CATTGLNTEAFF

D gene: TRBD1
J gene: TRBJ1-4
V gene: TRBV5-4
clone size: few
CDR3 DNA: TGTGCCAGCAGGATACAGGGGGGAACGGAAAAACTGTTTTTT
CDR3 protein: CASRIQGGTEKLFF

D gene: TRBD1
J gene: TRBJ1-1
V gene: TRBV4-2
clone size: NA
CDR3 DNA: TGTGCCAGCAGCCTAACAGGGGGCACTGAAGCTTTCTTT
CDR3 protein: CASSLTGGTEAFF

D gene: TRBD1
J gene: TRBJ2-7
V gene: TRBV10-3
clone size: few
CDR3 DNA: TGTGCCATCAGTGAAGAGACAGGGGTCTACGAGCAGTACTTC
CDR3 protein: CAISEETGVYEQYF

D gene: TRBD1
J gene: TRBJ1-6
V gene: TRBV6-1
clone size: NA
CDR3 DNA: TGTGCCAGCAGTGAAAGACAGGGGGCCGGGAATTCACCCCTCCACTTT
CDR3 protein: CASSERQGAGNSPLHF

D gene: TRBD1
J gene: TRBJ1-4
V gene: TRBV27
clone size: NA
CDR3 DNA: TGTGCCAGCAGTTTAGCCCGACAGGGACGGGGTGAAAAACTGTTTTTT
CDR3 protein: CASSLARQGRGEKLFF

D gene: NA
J gene: TRBJ2-3
V gene: TRBV4-3
clone size: NA
CDR3 DNA: TGCGCCAGCAGCCAAGGAGACAATACACTCACAGATACGCAGTATTTT
CDR3 protein: CASSQGDNTLTDTQYF

D gene: NA
J gene: TRBJ2-5
V gene: TRBV2
clone size: NA
CDR3 DNA: TGTGCCAGCAGTTGGGGGCAGGGCGAGGGGGAAGAGACCCAGTACTTC
CDR3 protein: CASSWGQGEGEETQYF

D gene: NA
J gene: TRBJ1-3
V gene: TRBV7-2
clone size: NA
CDR3 DNA: TGTGCCGCGGGCAGCTATGGAAACACCATATATTTT
CDR3 protein: CAAGSYGNTIYF

D gene: NA
J gene: TRBJ2-3
V gene: TRBV5-1
clone size: NA
CDR3 DNA: TGCGCCAGCATGGGGCCCAGCACAGATACGCAGTATTTT
CDR3 protein: CASMGPSTDTQYF

D gene: TRBD2
J gene: TRBJ2-3
V gene: TRBV11-2
clone size: NA
CDR3 DNA: TGTGCCAGCAGCTCGGCAAAGCGGGGGGTCACAGATACGCAGTATTTT
CDR3 protein: CASSSAKRGVTDTQYF

D gene: TRBD1
J gene: TRBJ1-2
V gene: TRBV6-1
clone size: once
CDR3 DNA: TGTGCCAGCACAGGACAGGGGGATGGCTACACCTTC
CDR3 protein: CASTGQGDGYTF

D gene: TRBD1
J gene: TRBJ2-7
V gene: TRBV19
clone size: few
CDR3 DNA: TGTGCCAGTAGTCCCGGGACAGGTCCCTACGAGCAGTACTTC
CDR3 protein: CASSPGTGPYEQYF

D gene: TRBD2
J gene: TRBJ2-1
V gene: TRBV5-1
clone size: few
CDR3 DNA: TGCGCCAGCAGCTTGGGCGGGGGCTCCTACAATGAGCAGTTCTTC
CDR3 protein: CASSLGGGSYNEQFF

D gene: NA
J gene: TRBJ2-7
V gene: TRBV7-9
clone size: NA
CDR3 DNA: TGTGCCAGCAGCTCGCGAAGACAGGGAGGCGAGCAGTACTTC
CDR3 protein: CASSSRRQGGEQYF

D gene: NA
J gene: TRBJ2-7
V gene: TRBV4-3
clone size: NA
CDR3 DNA: TGCGCCAGCAGCCAAGATCAAGTGACATATACCTACGAGCAGTACTTC
CDR3 protein: CASSQDQVTYTYEQYF

D gene: NA
J gene: TRBJ1-6
V gene: TRBV5-6
clone size: NA
CDR3 DNA: TGTGCCAGCAGCTTGTCATGGGGCGGAAATTCACCCCTCCACTTT
CDR3 protein: CASSLSWGGNSPLHF

D gene: TRBD1
J gene: TRBJ2-1
V gene: TRBV30
clone size: NA
CDR3 DNA: TGTGCCTGGGTAAACCGGGACAGGGGAAATGAGCAGTTCTTC
CDR3 protein: CAWVNRDRGNEQFF

D gene: NA
J gene: TRBJ2-2
V gene: TRBV7-3
clone size: NA
CDR3 DNA: TGTGCCAGCAGCTCCTTAGGAGGGAACACCGGGGAGCTGTTTTTT
CDR3 protein: CASSSLGGNTGELFF

D gene: NA
J gene: TRBJ1-2
V gene: TRBV6-5
clone size: NA
CDR3 DNA: TGTGCCAGCAGAAATAACAGGGCTGGCTACACCTTC
CDR3 protein: CASRNNRAGYTF

D gene: NA
J gene: TRBJ2-3
V gene: TRBV18
clone size: NA
CDR3 DNA: TGTGCCAGCTCACCTGTAGGGGGTAGCACAGATACGCAGTATTTT
CDR3 protein: CASSPVGGSTDTQYF